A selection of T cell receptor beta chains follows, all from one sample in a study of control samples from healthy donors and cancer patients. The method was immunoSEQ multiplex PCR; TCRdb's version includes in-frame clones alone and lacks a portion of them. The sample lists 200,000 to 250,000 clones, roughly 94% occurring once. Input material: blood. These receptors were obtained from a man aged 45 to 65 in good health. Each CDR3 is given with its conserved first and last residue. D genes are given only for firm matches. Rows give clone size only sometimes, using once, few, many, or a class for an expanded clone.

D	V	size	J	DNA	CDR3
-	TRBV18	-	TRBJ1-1	TGTGCCAGCTCACCAAGGGGGATTTCTGAAGCTTTCTTT	CASSPRGISEAFF
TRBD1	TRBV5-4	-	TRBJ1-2	TGTGCCAGCAGCTTGGGTTTAGGACAGGGGATCACTAACTATGGCTACACCTTC	CASSLGLGQGITNYGYTF
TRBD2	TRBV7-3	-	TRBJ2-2	TGTGCCAGCAGTCCCGGACTAGCGCGTCCTGAGCTGTTTTTT	CASSPGLARPELFF
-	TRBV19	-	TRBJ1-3	TGTGCCAGTAGTATAGCGGTATCCGGAAACACCATATATTTT	CASSIAVSGNTIYF
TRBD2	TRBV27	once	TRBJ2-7	TGTGCCAGCAGTTTAAGCGGGGAGGTCTACGAGCAGTACTTC	CASSLSGEVYEQYF
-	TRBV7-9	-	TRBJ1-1	TGTGCCAGCAGCTCTTCAGTGGTTTCGGAAGCTTTCTTT	CASSSSVVSEAFF
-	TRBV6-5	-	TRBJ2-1	TGTGCCAGCAGTCGACGGTGGGACTACAATGAGCAGTTCTTC	CASSRRWDYNEQFF
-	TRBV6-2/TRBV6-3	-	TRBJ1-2	TGTGCCAGCAGTCGAGACACCTTATATGGCTACACCTTC	CASSRDTLYGYTF
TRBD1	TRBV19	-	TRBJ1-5	TGTGCCAGTAGTGCAGGGGACAGACCCTATCAGCCCCAGCATTTT	CASSAGDRPYQPQHF
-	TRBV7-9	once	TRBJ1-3	TGTGCCAGCAGCCATACGATGGCAGTTGGAAACACCATATATTTT	CASSHTMAVGNTIYF
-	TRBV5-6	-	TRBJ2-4	TGTGCCAGCAGCTTGGGTCAGGTACTAGCCAAAAACATTCAGTACTTC	CASSLGQVLAKNIQYF
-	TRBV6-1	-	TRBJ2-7	TGTGCCAGCAGTGAAGGGACCCTCAAATGGAGCTCCTACGAGCAGTACTTC	CASSEGTLKWSSYEQYF
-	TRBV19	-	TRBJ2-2	TGTGCCAGTAGTATAGCCCGTGGGTCCGGGGAGCTGTTTTTT	CASSIARGSGELFF
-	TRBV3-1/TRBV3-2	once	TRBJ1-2	TGTGCCAGCAGCCAAGGGCAGGGGTACGGCTACACCTTC	CASSQGQGYGYTF
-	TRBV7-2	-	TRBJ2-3	TGTGCCAGCAGCTTCGGACCAACCACAGATACGCAGTATTTT	CASSFGPTTDTQYF
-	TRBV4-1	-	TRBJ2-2	TGCGCCAGCAGCCAAGGAGGTTGGACCGGGGAGCTGTTTTTT	CASSQGGWTGELFF
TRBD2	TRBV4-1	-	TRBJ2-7	TGCGCCAGCAGCTCAGAAAGAAGCGGGGAGAAGCAGTACTTC	CASSSERSGEKQYF
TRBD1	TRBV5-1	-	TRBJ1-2	TGCGCCAGCAGCAGGGACAGGGGCTTTCTAGATGGCTACACCTTC	CASSRDRGFLDGYTF
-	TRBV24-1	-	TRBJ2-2	TGTGCCATCCAGGGGAACGCGAACACCGGGGAGCTGTTTTTT	CAIQGNANTGELFF
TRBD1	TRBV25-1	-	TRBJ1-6	TGTGCCAGAGTAGGACAGGAGGATTCACCCCTCCACTTT	CARVGQEDSPLHF
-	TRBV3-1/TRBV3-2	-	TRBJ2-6	TGTGCCAGCAGTCCTAGCTCTGGGGCCAACGTCCTGACTTTC	CASSPSSGANVLTF
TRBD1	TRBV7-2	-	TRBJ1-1	TGTGCCAGCAGCTACTCAGGGGGGAACACTGAAGCTTTCTTT	CASSYSGGNTEAFF
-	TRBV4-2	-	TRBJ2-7	TGTGCCAGCAGCCAAGAATATGTGACAGCAAGATCCTACGAGCAGTACTTC	CASSQEYVTARSYEQYF
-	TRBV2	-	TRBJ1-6	TGTGCCAGCAGTGAAAGGCAGCTGGGGAATTCACCCCTCCACTTT	CASSERQLGNSPLHF
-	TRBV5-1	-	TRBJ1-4	TGCGCCAGCAGCTTGGATGTTCGACGGGCAACTAATGAAAAACTGTTTTTT	CASSLDVRRATNEKLFF
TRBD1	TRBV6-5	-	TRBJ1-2	TGTGCCAGCAGGGACAGGGGGGGTAACTATGGCTACACCTTC	CASRDRGGNYGYTF
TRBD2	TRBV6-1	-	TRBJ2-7	TGTGCCAGCAGTGAAGGGGGACTAGAACTCTACGAGCAGTACTTC	CASSEGGLELYEQYF
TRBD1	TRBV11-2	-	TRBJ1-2	TGTGCCAGCAGCCGAGCGGGACAGGGTATCTATGGCTACACCTTC	CASSRAGQGIYGYTF
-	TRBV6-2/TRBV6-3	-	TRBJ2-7	TGTGCCAGCAGTTACATCGGGGGTTCCTACGAGCAGTACTTC	CASSYIGGSYEQYF
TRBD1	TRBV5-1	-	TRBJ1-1	TGCGCCAGCAGCTCGGTGACAGGGCGAGAAACTGAAGCTTTCTTT	CASSSVTGRETEAFF
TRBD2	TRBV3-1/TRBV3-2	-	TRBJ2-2	TGTGCCAGCAGCCCTCCCCCTAGCGGGAGGAACACCGGGGAGCTGTTTTTT	CASSPPPSGRNTGELFF
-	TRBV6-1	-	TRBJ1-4	TGTGCCAGCAGTGAACGAGGTCAGGGGAGTGAAAAACTGTTTTTT	CASSERGQGSEKLFF
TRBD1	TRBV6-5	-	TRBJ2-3	TGTGCCAGCAGGCTACAGGGGACAACAGATACGCAGTATTTT	CASRLQGTTDTQYF
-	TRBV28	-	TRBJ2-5	TGTGCCAGCAGTTTATTGGAGACCCAGTACTTC	CASSLLETQYF
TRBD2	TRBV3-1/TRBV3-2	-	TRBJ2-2	TGTGCCAGCAGCCGCGGGGTAGCGGGGGCCGGGGAGCTGTTTTTT	CASSRGVAGAGELFF
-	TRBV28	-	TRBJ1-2	TGTGCCAGCAGTTTATCGACGAATGGCTACACCTTC	CASSLSTNGYTF
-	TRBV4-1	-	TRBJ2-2	TGCGCCAGCAGCCAAGTGGGGGAGGCTACCGGGGAGCTGTTTTTT	CASSQVGEATGELFF
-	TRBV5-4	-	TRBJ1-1	TGTGCCAGCAGCACGGGACTGAACACTGAAGCTTTCTTT	CASSTGLNTEAFF
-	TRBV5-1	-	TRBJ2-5	TGCGCCAGCAGCTTGGCCGGGTTCCAAGAGACCCAGTACTTC	CASSLAGFQETQYF
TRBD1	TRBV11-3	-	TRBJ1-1	TGTGCCAGGCCGCCAGGGGGCCGGGGGAACACTGAAGCTTTCTTT	CARPPGGRGNTEAFF
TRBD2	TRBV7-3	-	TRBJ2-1	TGTGCCAGCAGCCCGAGCGGGGGCCGCTACAATGAGCAGTTCTTC	CASSPSGGRYNEQFF
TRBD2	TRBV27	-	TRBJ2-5	TGTGCCAGCAGTTTATCTCCTAGCGGAGAGACCCAGTACTTC	CASSLSPSGETQYF
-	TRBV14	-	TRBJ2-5	TGTGCCAGCAGCCAGAGAAGGGAGACCCAGTACTTC	CASSQRRETQYF
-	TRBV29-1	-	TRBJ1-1	TGCAGCGTTGCCCAATTGGGGGGCTGGGACACTGAAGCTTTCTTT	CSVAQLGGWDTEAFF
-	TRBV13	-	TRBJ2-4	TGTGCCAGCAGCTTACAGGGTCGGGGAAACATTCAGTACTTC	CASSLQGRGNIQYF
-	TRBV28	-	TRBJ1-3	TGTGCCAGCAAAGGGGGTGACGGAAACACCATATATTTT	CASKGGDGNTIYF
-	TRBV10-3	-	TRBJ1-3	TGTGCCATCAGTCCCAGGGGTCCTACTGGAAACACCATATATTTT	CAISPRGPTGNTIYF
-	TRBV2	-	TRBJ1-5	TGTGCCAGCAGTGATGGGGGGAATTGGGGTCAGCCCCAGCATTTT	CASSDGGNWGQPQHF
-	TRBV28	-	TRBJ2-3	TGTGCCAGCAGTTTTGGAATTGGGACGCAGTATTTT	CASSFGIGTQYF
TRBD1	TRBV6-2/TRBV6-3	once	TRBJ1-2	TGTGCCAGCAGTGACGGATGGACAGGGAACTATGGCTACACCTTC	CASSDGWTGNYGYTF
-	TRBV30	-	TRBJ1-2	TGTGCCTGGAGTGGCGGTAACTATGGCTACACCTTC	CAWSGGNYGYTF
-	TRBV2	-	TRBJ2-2	TGTGCCAGCAGTGGGACAGACACCGGGGAGCTGTTTTTT	CASSGTDTGELFF
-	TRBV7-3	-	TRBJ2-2	TGTGCCAGCAGCTTGACCCTGAACACCGGGGAGCTGTTTTTT	CASSLTLNTGELFF
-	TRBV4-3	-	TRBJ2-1	TGCGCCAGCAGCCAAGATCAAGGGTACCTCAATGAGCAGTTCTTC	CASSQDQGYLNEQFF
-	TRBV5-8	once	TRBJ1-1	TGTGCCAGCAGCTTGAACTGGCGGAACACTGAAGCTTTCTTT	CASSLNWRNTEAFF
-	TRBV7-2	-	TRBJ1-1	TGTGCCAGCAGCTTAGCGGGCGTGAACACTGAAGCTTTCTTT	CASSLAGVNTEAFF
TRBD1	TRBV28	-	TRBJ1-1	TGTGCCAGCAGTATCGGACAGGGGGTCAGGGCTTTCTTT	CASSIGQGVRAFF